The rows below give T cell receptor beta chains drawn from one sample of a study of T cell responses to AZD1222 COVID-19 vaccine. Sequencing used immunoSEQ multiplex PCR; TCRdb keeps in-frame clones, though not all of them. The table records 95,000 to 110,000 clones, roughly 86% of them present only once. The sequencing used peripheral blood, collected 28 days after the second dose of the MenACWY control vaccine. The receptors here all came from an adult who received the MenACWY meningococcal vaccine as a control. CDR3s include the opening cysteine and the closing phenylalanine or tryptophan. A D gene is named only where the DNA matches it firmly. A clone size is listed for some rows: how often the clone was seen (once, few, many), or a class if it is expanded.

V,size,D,J,CDR3,DNA
TRBV7-8,NA,NA,TRBJ2-7,CASSIQGFSTYEQYF,TGTGCCAGCAGCATACAGGGATTTTCAACCTACGAGCAGTACTTC
TRBV4-2,few,TRBD2,TRBJ2-3,CASSQTLAGGLSDTQYF,TGTGCCAGCAGCCAAACACTAGCGGGGGGGCTTTCAGATACGCAGTATTTT
TRBV5-3,NA,NA,TRBJ1-5,CARSQKVGSLDSNQPQHF,TGTGCCAGAAGCCAAAAAGTAGGTAGCCTCGATAGCAATCAGCCCCAGCATTTT
TRBV7-2,NA,TRBD1,TRBJ1-2,CASSPGTGRYGYTF,TGTGCCAGCAGCCCCGGGACAGGGCGGTATGGCTACACCTTC
TRBV5-1,NA,TRBD1,TRBJ1-1,CASSFATGGGTEAFF,TGCGCCAGCAGCTTTGCGACAGGGGGTGGCACTGAAGCTTTCTTT
TRBV28,NA,TRBD1,TRBJ1-2,CASSLSGTGKSANYGYTF,TGTGCCAGCAGTTTGTCCGGGACAGGGAAATCGGCTAACTATGGCTACACCTTC
TRBV4-2,once,NA,TRBJ2-1,CASSQDPRGQYNEQFF,TGTGCCAGCAGCCAAGATCCCAGGGGACAATACAATGAGCAGTTCTTC
TRBV2,few,NA,TRBJ1-5,CASSTQPGSQPQHF,TGTGCCAGCAGTACTCAGCCAGGGAGTCAGCCCCAGCATTTT
TRBV3-1/TRBV3-2,NA,NA,TRBJ2-3,CASSRGPRTDTQYF,TGTGCCAGCAGCCGGGGGCCGCGCACAGATACGCAGTATTTT
TRBV19,NA,TRBD1,TRBJ1-6,CASSIGDSDSPLHF,TGTGCCAGTAGTATAGGGGACAGTGATTCACCCCTCCACTTT
TRBV5-6,NA,NA,TRBJ1-5,CASTLVGGNQPQHF,TGTGCCAGCACCCTGGTGGGGGGAAATCAGCCCCAGCATTTT
TRBV13,NA,TRBD2,TRBJ2-1,CASSLVGLASEQFF,TGTGCCAGCAGCTTAGTCGGACTAGCATCTGAGCAGTTCTTC
TRBV28,NA,NA,TRBJ2-7,CASTLPARGYEQYF,TGTGCCAGCACCCTCCCGGCCAGGGGTTACGAGCAGTACTTC
TRBV10-3,NA,TRBD1,TRBJ2-7,CAIRPGTGTYEQYF,TGTGCCATCAGGCCCGGGACAGGGACCTACGAGCAGTACTTC
TRBV19,NA,NA,TRBJ1-4,CASGEWNEKLFF,TGTGCCAGTGGGGAGTGGAATGAAAAACTGTTTTTT
TRBV6-2/TRBV6-3,NA,TRBD1,TRBJ1-6,CASSWTGVTPLHF,TGTGCCAGCAGTTGGACAGGGGTTACACCCCTCCACTTT
TRBV7-8,NA,TRBD1,TRBJ2-5,CASSLEGQVQETQYF,TGTGCCAGCAGCTTAGAGGGACAGGTCCAAGAGACCCAGTACTTC
TRBV3-1/TRBV3-2,NA,TRBD2,TRBJ2-1,CASSQAGRLAFF,TGTGCCAGCAGCCAAGCCGGGAGGTTAGCGTTCTTC
TRBV4-1,NA,NA,TRBJ1-2,CASSQGGAGYGYTF,TGCGCCAGCAGCCAAGGGGGGGCTGGCTATGGCTACACCTTC
TRBV29-1,NA,TRBD1,TRBJ2-7,CSVEGGRQGPREQYF,TGCAGCGTTGAAGGGGGAAGACAGGGGCCGAGGGAGCAGTACTTC
TRBV2,NA,NA,TRBJ2-5,CASSELRSQYF,TGTGCCAGCAGTGAATTGAGGTCCCAGTACTTC
TRBV3-1/TRBV3-2,NA,TRBD1,TRBJ2-5,CASSHRLDREETQYF,TGTGCCAGCAGCCACCGCCTGGACAGGGAAGAGACCCAGTACTTC
TRBV5-1,few,TRBD1,TRBJ2-2,CASSPRQGPNTGELFF,TGCGCCAGCAGCCCGAGACAGGGTCCAAACACCGGGGAGCTGTTTTTT
TRBV6-1,NA,NA,TRBJ1-2,CASSEARRDRGYTF,TGTGCCAGCAGTGAAGCTCGCCGGGATCGGGGCTACACCTTC
TRBV7-8,NA,TRBD1,TRBJ2-7,CASSNRGTYEQYF,TGTGCCAGCAGCAACAGGGGGACCTACGAGCAGTACTTC
TRBV28,NA,NA,TRBJ2-5,CASSSRGRWQETQYF,TGTGCCAGCAGTTCCAGGGGACGATGGCAAGAGACCCAGTACTTC
TRBV9,NA,NA,TRBJ2-5,CASSAAHQETQYF,TGTGCCAGCAGCGCCGCCCACCAAGAGACCCAGTACTTC
TRBV5-5,NA,NA,TRBJ2-2,CASSYGRATGELFF,TGTGCCAGCAGCTATGGAAGGGCCACCGGGGAGCTGTTTTTT
TRBV19,NA,TRBD1,TRBJ1-2,CASSISSGQVLYGYTF,TGTGCCAGTAGTATATCTTCGGGACAGGTTTTATATGGCTACACCTTC
TRBV18,NA,NA,TRBJ1-1,CASFQGIGDTEAFF,TGTGCCAGCTTTCAGGGTATTGGAGACACTGAAGCTTTCTTT
TRBV18,few,NA,TRBJ1-3,CASSPNPLSSGNTIYF,TGTGCCAGCTCACCAAACCCTCTCTCCTCTGGAAACACCATATATTTT
TRBV28,NA,TRBD2,TRBJ2-3,CASSPRGVSTDTQYF,TGTGCCAGCAGCCCGCGGGGGGTCAGCACAGATACGCAGTATTTT
TRBV19,NA,NA,TRBJ2-7,CASRPGGFNEQYF,TGTGCCAGTAGACCTGGTGGGTTCAACGAGCAGTACTTC
TRBV19,NA,NA,TRBJ2-7,CASRAGQGSSYEQYF,TGTGCCAGTCGGGCGGGGCAGGGAAGCTCCTACGAGCAGTACTTC
TRBV7-7,NA,NA,TRBJ1-2,CASSLGPRVANYGYTF,TGTGCCAGCAGCTTAGGTCCACGGGTAGCTAACTATGGCTACACCTTC
TRBV23-1,NA,NA,TRBJ1-2,CASSLLGEHGYTF,TGCGCCAGCAGTCTTCTAGGGGAACATGGCTACACCTTC
TRBV5-1,NA,TRBD1,TRBJ1-6,CASSLGSSGGANSPLHF,TGCGCCAGCAGCTTGGGATCATCAGGGGGCGCGAATTCACCCCTCCACTTT
TRBV2,NA,TRBD2,TRBJ2-3,CASRAGTSGTDTQYF,TGTGCCAGCAGGGCCGGGACTAGTGGCACAGATACGCAGTATTTT
TRBV7-2,NA,NA,TRBJ1-4,CASSLGRASEKLFF,TGTGCCAGCAGCTTGGGCAGGGCGAGTGAAAAACTGTTTTTT
TRBV11-2,NA,NA,TRBJ1-2,CASSVRGGGYTF,TGTGCCAGCAGCGTCAGGGGTGGGGGCTACACCTTC
TRBV28,NA,NA,TRBJ1-5,CASSSGQIVSNQPQHF,TGTGCCAGCAGTAGCGGACAGATTGTTAGCAATCAGCCCCAGCATTTT
TRBV10-3,once,NA,TRBJ1-2,CAISESLDTGGYTF,TGTGCCATCAGTGAGTCCCTTGATACGGGTGGCTACACCTTC